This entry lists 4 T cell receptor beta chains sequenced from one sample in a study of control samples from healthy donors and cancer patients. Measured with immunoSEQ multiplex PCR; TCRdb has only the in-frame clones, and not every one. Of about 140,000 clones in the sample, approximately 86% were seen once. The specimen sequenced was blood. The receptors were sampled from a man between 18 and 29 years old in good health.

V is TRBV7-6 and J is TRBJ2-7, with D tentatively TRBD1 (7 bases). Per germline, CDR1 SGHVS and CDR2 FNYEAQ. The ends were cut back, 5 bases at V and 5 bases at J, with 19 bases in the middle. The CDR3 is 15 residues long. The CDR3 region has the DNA TGTGCCAGCAGCCCAGGAGGGGGCTATACTAACGAGCAGTACTTC. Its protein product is CASSPGGGYTNEQYF.

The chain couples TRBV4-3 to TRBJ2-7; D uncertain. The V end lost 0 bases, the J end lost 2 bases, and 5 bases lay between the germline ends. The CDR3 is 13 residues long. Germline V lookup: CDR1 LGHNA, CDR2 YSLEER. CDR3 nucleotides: TGCGCCAGCAGCCAAGACGGAACCTACGAGCAGTACTTC. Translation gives CASSQDGTYEQYF.

CDR3 region: CASSQGPLAGELSYNEQFF. CDR3 DNA sequence: TGTGCCAGCAGCCAAGGACCACTAGCGGGGGAACTATCCTACAATGAGCAGTTCTTC. The chain is built from TRBV4-2 and TRBJ2-1; TRBD2 agrees at 11 bases. The germline V gene encodes CDR1 LGHNA and CDR2 YNFKEQ. CDR3 length equals 19 residues. Trimming cost V 1 base and J 1 base; bases outside gene matches: 9.

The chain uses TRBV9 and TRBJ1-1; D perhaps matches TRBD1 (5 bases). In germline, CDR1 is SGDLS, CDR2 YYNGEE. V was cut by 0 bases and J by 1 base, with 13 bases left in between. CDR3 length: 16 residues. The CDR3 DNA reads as TGTGCCAGCAGCGTAGACGCGGGGGTCGCGAACACTGAAGCTTTCTTT. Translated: CASSVDAGVANTEAFF. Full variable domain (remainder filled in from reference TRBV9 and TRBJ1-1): DSGVTQTPKHLITATGQRVTLRCSPRSGDLSVYWYQQSLDQGLQFLIQYYNGEERAKGNILERFSAQQFPDLHSELNLSSLELGDSALYFCASSVDAGVANTEAFFGQGTRLTVV.